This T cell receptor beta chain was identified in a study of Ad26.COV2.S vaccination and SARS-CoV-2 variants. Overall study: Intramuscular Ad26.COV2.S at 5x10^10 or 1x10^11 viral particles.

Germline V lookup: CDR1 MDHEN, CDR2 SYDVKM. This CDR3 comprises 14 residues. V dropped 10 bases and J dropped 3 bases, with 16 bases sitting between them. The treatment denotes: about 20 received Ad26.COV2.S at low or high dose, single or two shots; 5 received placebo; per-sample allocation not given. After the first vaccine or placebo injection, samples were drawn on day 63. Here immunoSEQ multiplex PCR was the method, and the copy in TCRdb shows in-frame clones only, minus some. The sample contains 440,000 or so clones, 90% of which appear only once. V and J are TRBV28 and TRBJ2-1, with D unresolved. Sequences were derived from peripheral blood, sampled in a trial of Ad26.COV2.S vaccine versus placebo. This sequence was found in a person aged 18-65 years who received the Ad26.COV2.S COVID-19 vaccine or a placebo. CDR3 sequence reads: CATQPVRHYNEQFF. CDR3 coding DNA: TGTGCCACCCAACCAGTGAGGCACTACAATGAGCAGTTCTTC.